These 14 T cell receptor beta chains came from one sample sequenced in a study of shared clonotypes between healthy human individuals. Clones were sequenced by immunoSEQ multiplex PCR, and TCRdb holds only the in-frame ones, with some missing. Of about 2 million clones in the sample, about 95% are singletons; the top ten hold around 1.2%. CD45RO-negative, CCR7-selected cells formed the naive CD8 fraction, which excluded terminally differentiated effector memory CD45RA+ cells. Sequences were obtained from naive CD8+ T cells sorted from blood. These receptors originate from a man aged 18 to 29 in good health.

This chain links TRBV6-4 with TRBJ2-1; 8 bases line up with TRBD2. Trimming at V came to 3 bases and at J to 4 bases, leaving 8 bases not matched to a gene. This CDR3 comprises 16 residues. The germline V gene has CDR1 MRHNA and CDR2 SNTAGT. CDR3 coding DNA: TGTGCCAGCAGTGAAAGCGGGGGACCACTTTACAATGAGCAGTTCTTC. Its translation: CASSESGGPLYNEQFF.

This rearrangement joins TRBV5-8 to TRBJ2-7; TRBD1 might be the D (6 bases). Trimming pared 0 bases from V and 1 base from J, leaving 11 bases between. From germline, CDR1 is SGHTS and CDR2 YDEGEE. The CDR3 length is 15 residues. The DNA for the CDR3 is TGTGCCAGCAGCTTGGACAGGGATGGGTCCTACGAGCAGTACTTC. This encodes CASSLDRDGSYEQYF.

CDR3 coding DNA: TGTGCCAGCAGCTCCCCGGGACTTCCTCCGACCCAGTACTTC. This encodes CASSSPGLPPTQYF. The chain uses TRBV7-8 and TRBJ2-5; tentative D call: TRBD2 (6 bases). Germline V gene lookup returns CDR1 SGHVS and CDR2 FQNEAQ. V lost 4 bases and J lost 7, with 16 bases in between. The CDR3 loop spans 14 amino acids. The entire variable domain, with the rest obtained from reference TRBV7-8 and TRBJ2-5, is as follows: GAGVSQSPRYKVAKRGQDVALRCDPISGHVSLFWYQQALGQGPEFLTYFQNEAQLDKSGLPSDRFFAERPEGSVSTLKIQRTQQEDSAVYLCASSSPGLPPTQYFGPGTRLLVL.

Comments on this clone: This specimen includes other DNA sequences encoding the same CDR3. V usage is TRBV9 and J usage is TRBJ2-1; D gene uncertain. The CDR3 extends over 12 amino acids. V lost 0 bases and J 8 bases, leaving 6 bases between the germline ends. The germline gives CDR1 SGDLS, CDR2 YYNGEE. CDR3 DNA sequence: TGTGCCAGCAGCGTAGGCCTAGATGAGCAGTTCTTC. This translates into CASSVGLDEQFF.

A note on this clone: The sample has other DNA sequences that encode this CDR3 too. CDR3 in amino acids: CASSYQGYNEQFF. In DNA, the CDR3 is TGTGCCAGCAGTTACCAGGGATACAATGAGCAGTTCTTC. The V and J genes are TRBV6-5 and TRBJ2-1; a possible D gene is TRBD1 (5 bases). Trimming took 2 bases from V and 4 from J, leaving 6 bases between them. Germline V gene lookup returns CDR1 MNHEY and CDR2 SVGAGI. The CDR3 runs to 13 residues.

CDR3 residues: CASSLIWGAAGYTF. For the CDR3, the DNA is TGTGCCAGCAGTTTAATTTGGGGGGCGGCTGGCTACACCTTC. The rearrangement joins TRBV27 to TRBJ1-2; weak D call: TRBD1 (6 bases). The CDR3 is 14 residues long. The germline gives CDR1 MNHEY, CDR2 SMNVEV (reference sequence). V shed 2 bases and J shed 7 bases, with 14 bases lying between them.

The gene calls are TRBV30 and TRBJ2-1; possibly TRBD1 for D (6 bases). The V gene's germline CDR1 is GTSNPN and CDR2 SVGIG (reference sequence). Between the trimmed V and J ends, which lost 2 bases and 10 bases, there was a span of 12 bases. There are 12 residues in the CDR3. CDR3 bases: TGTGCCTGGAGTCCACCGGGGACAGAGCAGTTCTTC. Residues: CAWSPPGTEQFF.

This clone was counted a single time. In DNA form, the CDR3 reads TGTGCCAGCAGCTTGGGTTCAGGTTATGAGCAGTTCTTC. It codes for CASSLGSGYEQFF. V is TRBV5-6 and J is TRBJ2-1; D gene ambiguous. This CDR3 region has 13 residues. V lost 0 bases to trimming and J lost 8 bases, with 9 bases between them. Germline V gene data show CDR1 as SGHDT and CDR2 as YYEEEE. Full variable domain (outside the CDR3, taken from reference TRBV5-6 and TRBJ2-1): DAGVTQSPTHLIKTRGQQVTLRCSPKSGHDTVSWYQQALGQGPQFIFQYYEEEERQRGNFPDRFSGHQFPNYSSELNVNALLLGDSALYLCASSLGSGYEQFFGPGTRLTVL.

The rearrangement uses TRBV4-1 and TRBJ2-7; maybe TRBD1 (6 bases). CDR3 length: 15 amino acids. The germline V gene encodes CDR1 MGHRA and CDR2 YSYEKL. Trimming cost V 1 base and J 1 base, with 11 bases left between them. The CDR3 loop is CASSQVSRGSYEQYF. The DNA of the CDR3 is TGCGCCAGCAGCCAAGTGAGCAGGGGTTCCTACGAGCAGTACTTC.

V usage is TRBV9 and J usage is TRBJ2-1; 7 nucleotides agree with TRBD2. This CDR3 has 14 residues. J gave up 9 bases and V 0 bases, and 6 bases lay outside the gene matches. CDR1 is SGDLS and CDR2 is YYNGEE in the germline V gene. The CDR3 is CASSVGGGPVEQFF. The CDR3 DNA follows: TGTGCCAGCAGCGTAGGGGGAGGGCCAGTTGAGCAGTTCTTC.

V is TRBV10-3 and J is TRBJ2-3; 11 nucleotides agree with TRBD2. The CDR3 runs to 16 residues. Trimming cost V 3 bases and J 4 bases; bases outside gene matches: 6. Germline values: CDR1 ENHRY, CDR2 SYGVKD. In nucleotides, the CDR3 is TGTGCCATCAGTGACCAGGGACTAGCGGTCCCAGATACGCAGTATTTT. Residues: CAISDQGLAVPDTQYF.

The V gene is TRBV27, the J gene TRBJ1-5, with D unresolved. Trimming cost V 5 bases and J 1 base, with 18 bases left between them. CDR1 and CDR2 (germline): MNHEY, SMNVEV (reference sequence). CDR3 length equals 17 residues. CDR3 nucleotides: TGTGCCAGCAGTCCACATCGAGGTCCGGAGAGCAATCAGCCCCAGCATTTT. Protein: CASSPHRGPESNQPQHF.

V usage is TRBV7-8 and J usage is TRBJ2-7, with D unresolved. Germline CDR1 and CDR2: SGHVS and FQNEAQ. V was trimmed by 2 bases and J by 1 base, leaving 9 bases between them. CDR3 size: 14 residues. The CDR3 loop is CASSLTPLSYEQYF. DNA for the CDR3: TGTGCCAGCAGCTTAACCCCCCTTTCCTACGAGCAGTACTTC. Based on the CDR3 plus reference TRBV7-8 and TRBJ2-7, the full variable domain is GAGVSQSPRYKVAKRGQDVALRCDPISGHVSLFWYQQALGQGPEFLTYFQNEAQLDKSGLPSDRFFAERPEGSVSTLKIQRTQQEDSAVYLCASSLTPLSYEQYFGPGTRLTVT.

Worth noting for this clone: The identical CDR3 is also encoded by other nucleotide sequences in the sample. The chain couples TRBV7-9 to TRBJ2-7; 7 bases map to TRBD2. CDR3 length equals 14 residues. The V segment lost 5 bases and the J segment 4 bases; nucleotides outside the gene matches: 8. From germline, CDR1 is SEHNR and CDR2 FQNEAQ (reference sequence). CDR3 loop: CASSPAGGSYEQYF. The CDR3 DNA is TGTGCCAGCAGCCCTGCGGGCGGGAGTTACGAGCAGTACTTC.